Presented here are 32 T cell receptor beta chains from one specimen sequenced in a study of regulatory T cells in long-lasting Graves disease. The time point was: newly diagnosed GD, antithyroid drugs for less than 3 months. There was RNA extracted from PBMCs, and the TCR library was made from it. To make TCR beta libraries, researchers used iRepertoire HTBI primers and Arm-PCR of CDR3 regions. TCRdb processed the multiplex PCR reads anew with MiXCR; each CDR3 protein has one entry. The table shows 530,000 or so distinct CDR3 sequences, with about 16% occurring only once. Separately, the same data were catalogued under a study of T cells in Graves' hyperthyroidism and ophthalmopathy.

The specimen comprised peripheral blood mononuclear cells (PBMCs), sampled at new diagnosis, from a patient treated with antithyroid drugs. The receptor set was obtained from a man younger than 30 with Graves disease.

Ten or more counts support this clonotype. The chain employs TRBV6-1 and TRBJ2-1; TRBD1 matches at 9 bases. The V gene's germline CDR1 is MNHNS and CDR2 SASEGT. The CDR3 totals 15 residues. Unmatched junction bases numbered 8, after V lost 4 bases and J lost 7 bases. CDR3 sequence: CASSAPGQGRNEQFF. The CDR3, as DNA: TGTGCCAGCAGTGCACCGGGACAGGGTCGGAATGAGCAGTTCTTC.

The chain links TRBV5-1 to TRBJ1-5; the match to TRBD1 covers 10 bases. This CDR3 is 16 amino acids long. Losses at the gene ends were 1 base for V and 3 bases for J; bases not matched to a gene: 4. CDR1 is SGHRS, CDR2 YFSETQ, per germline. The CDR3 DNA reads as TGCGCCAGCAGCTTGAGGGGGACAGGGGTCAATCAGCCCCAGCATTTT. Its protein product is CASSLRGTGVNQPQHF.

V is TRBV20-1 and J is TRBJ1-5; D gene unclear. V dropped 3 bases and J dropped 5 bases, with 17 bases sitting between them. Germline V gives CDR1 DFQATT, CDR2 SNEGSKA (reference sequence). The CDR3 sequence is 15 residues long. CDR3: CSASSAGRSDQPQHF. The CDR3 DNA reads TGCAGTGCTAGTTCGGCAGGACGGAGCGATCAGCCCCAGCATTTT.

This clonotype was recorded many times. V usage is TRBV11-1 and J usage is TRBJ2-7; 7 bases agree with TRBD1. V was clipped by 3 bases and J by 4 bases; unmatched bases: 3. The CDR3 loop spans 13 amino acids. CDR1 is SGHAT and CDR2 is FQDESV in the germline V gene (reference sequence). The CDR3 sequence: CASSFRDRYEQYF. The CDR3 region has the DNA TGTGCCAGCAGCTTCCGGGACAGATACGAGCAGTACTTC.

This clonotype was detected only a few times. This chain uses TRBV27 with TRBJ1-6; weak D call: TRBD1 (6 bases). The CDR3 loop spans 16 amino acids. The V gene lost 7 bases and the J gene lost 4 bases, with 17 bases spanning the gap. Germline V gene sequence: CDR1 MNHEY, CDR2 SMNVEV (reference sequence). In DNA form, the CDR3 reads TGTGCCAGCACTTATGTGGGGGGCGCTTATAATTCACCCCTCCACTTT. It specifies CASTYVGGAYNSPLHF.

V is TRBV6-2 or TRBV6-3 and J is TRBJ2-6; 9 nucleotides line up with TRBD1. Per germline, CDR1 MNHEY and CDR2 SVGEGT. The CDR3 has 18 residues. The trim removed 2 bases at V and 2 bases at J, leaving 7 bases unmatched. The CDR3 sequence is CASSYAPGQGAGANVLTF. The CDR3 DNA reads TGTGCCAGCAGTTACGCTCCGGGACAGGGAGCTGGGGCCAACGTCCTGACTTTC.

Many counts were recorded for this clonotype. One end of the junction is discordant with germline, which a read error may explain. The chain couples TRBV6-2 or TRBV6-3 to TRBJ1-1; D unclear. CDR1 MNHEY and CDR2 SVGEGT come from the germline V gene. The CDR3 is made up of 11 amino acids. As DNA, the CDR3 is TGTGCGAGCAGAGACAACACTGAAGCTTTCTTT. It specifies CASRDNTEAFF.

The genes are TRBV7-3 and TRBJ2-1; TRBD2 agrees at 7 bases. The CDR3 extends over 15 amino acids. J was trimmed by 7 bases and V by 0 bases; bases with no gene match: 6. CDR1 is SGHTA and CDR2 is FQGTGA in the germline V gene. The CDR3 sequence is CASSLTRDYNNEQFF. CDR3 in DNA: TGTGCCAGCAGCTTAACCCGGGACTACAATAATGAGCAGTTCTTC.

V usage is TRBV19 and J usage is TRBJ2-7; 7 nucleotides agree with TRBD1. CDR3 length: 15 residues. The V gene's germline CDR1 is LNHDA and CDR2 SQIVND (reference sequence). Trimming removed 1 base from V and 2 bases from J; junction bases left unmatched: 5. The CDR3 reads CASSIVWDSPYEQYF. The CDR3 region has the DNA TGTGCCAGTAGTATAGTGTGGGACAGTCCCTACGAGCAGTACTTC.

Regarding this clonotype: This clone may be a read error of a much larger clone one base away. The chain is built from TRBV29-1 and TRBJ1-1; 7 bases line up with TRBD1. Germline lookup yields CDR1 SQVTM and CDR2 ANQGSEA. This CDR3 is built from 13 residues. The trim removed 4 bases at V and 1 base at J, leaving 3 bases unmatched. The CDR3 nucleotides read TGCAGCGTTGTTCCAGGGGGGAACACTGAAGCTTTCTTT. Translated: CSVVPGGNTEAFF.

The CDR3 region has the DNA TGCGCCAGCAGCCAAGATCCTCCGGGGCGCGGGGAGACCCAGTACTTC. Residues: CASSQDPPGRGETQYF. The V call is TRBV4-1, the J call TRBJ2-5; perhaps D is TRBD1 or TRBD2 (5 bases each). V dropped 0 bases and J dropped 5 bases, with 16 bases sitting between them. This CDR3 region has 16 residues. Per the germline V gene, CDR1 is MGHRA and CDR2 is YSYEKL.

The chain recombines TRBV7-7 with TRBJ2-4; D is possibly TRBD2 (6 bases). With the DNA end fitting TRBJ2-1 better, the J assignment may be wrong. Germline V gene sequence: CDR1 SSHAT, CDR2 FNYEAQ (reference sequence). CDR3 length equals 14 residues. The CDR3 spells CVSSARLVSDEQFF. CDR3 DNA: TGTGTTAGCAGCGCGCGACTAGTTTCCGATGAGCAGTTCTTC.

This clonotype has a count of ten or more. This sequence joins TRBV6-2 or TRBV6-3 and TRBJ1-1; TRBD1 might be the D (6 bases). Trimming left V 4 bases short and J 1 base short, with 13 bases between. The CDR3 has 15 amino acids. CDR1 and CDR2 from the germline V gene are MNHEY and SVGEGT. Here the CDR3 reads CASSSGLGGNTEAFF. Here the CDR3 DNA reads TGTGCCAGCAGTTCGGGACTAGGGGGGAACACTGAAGCTTTCTTT.

This clonotype has only a few counts. V is TRBV6-1 and J is TRBJ1-5, with D perhaps matching TRBD1 (5 bases). V lost 7 bases and J 3 bases, leaving 10 bases between the germline ends. This CDR3 spans 13 amino acids. CDR1 is MNHNS, CDR2 SASEGT, per germline. The DNA of the CDR3 is TGTGCCAGCATCCAGACAGACAATCAGCCCCAGCATTTT. It codes for CASIQTDNQPQHF.

This clonotype was observed at least ten times. The V and J genes are TRBV6-1 and TRBJ2-7; the match to TRBD2 covers 15 bases. The CDR3 length is 20 residues. The junction had 22 bases not matched to a gene; V was cut back by 7 bases and J by 6 bases. Germline V gives CDR1 MNHNS, CDR2 SASEGT. The CDR3: CASKERAGTSGRRTPREQYF. CDR3 nucleotides: TGTGCCAGCAAGGAAAGGGCCGGGACTAGCGGGAGGAGGACTCCGCGCGAGCAGTACTTC.

This clonotype occurred many times. The chain has TRBV11-2 and TRBJ1-1; maybe TRBD1 (5 bases). V was shortened by 4 bases and J by 1 base, with 19 bases between the two germline ends. The CDR3 extends over 17 amino acids. Germline-derived CDR1 and CDR2 are SGHAT and FQNNGV. The CDR3 region is CASSSPGRAGWNTEAFF. Here the CDR3 DNA reads TGTGCCAGCAGCTCCCCCGGCCGGGCAGGGTGGAACACTGAAGCTTTCTTT.

A note on this clonotype: This sequence may be a read error, since a much larger clone differs from it by one base. The J gene is TRBJ2-1, the V gene TRBV2; TRBD2 might be the D (6 bases). This CDR3 contains 15 residues. Between the trimmed V and J ends, which lost 6 bases and 4 bases, there was a span of 16 bases. Germline loops: CDR1 SNHLY, CDR2 FYNNEI. CDR3 sequence: CASSKLTGEYNEQFF. The CDR3 bases are TGTGCCAGCAGCAAACTAACGGGAGAATACAATGAGCAGTTCTTC.

This clonotype was seen many times. Here the CDR3 DNA reads TGCAGTGCTAGAGGACAGCACTCCTACAATGAGCAGTTCTTC. It is translated as CSARGQHSYNEQFF. The chain is built from TRBV20-1 and TRBJ2-1; possibly TRBD1 for D (5 bases). Germline loops: CDR1 DFQATT, CDR2 SNEGSKA (reference sequence). The CDR3 covers 14 residues. The germline V and J ends were trimmed by 1 base and 0 bases, with 7 bases remaining between them.

The gene calls are TRBV9 and TRBJ2-5, with 10 bases lining up with TRBD2. The CDR3 totals 15 residues. CDR1 is SGDLS and CDR2 is YYNGEE in the germline V gene. The V gene end was trimmed by 0 bases and the J gene end by 5 bases; junction bases not matched to a gene: 4. CDR3 residues: CASSVDSGREETQYF. CDR3 DNA: TGTGCCAGCAGCGTAGACAGCGGGAGGGAGGAGACCCAGTACTTC. The full variable domain, its missing parts supplied by reference TRBV9 and TRBJ2-5, is DSGVTQTPKHLITATGQRVTLRCSPRSGDLSVYWYQQSLDQGLQFLIQYYNGEERAKGNILERFSAQQFPDLHSELNLSSLELGDSALYFCASSVDSGREETQYFGPGTRLLVL.

This chain uses TRBV13 with TRBJ2-1; the D is unclear. CDR3 length: 13 residues. V was clipped by 0 bases and J by 9 bases, with 9 bases between them. CDR1 is PRHDT, CDR2 FYEKMQ, per germline (reference sequence). The DNA of the CDR3 is TGTGCCAGCAGCTTAGGCCGGTCGGGTGAGCAGTTCTTC. Translated, it gives CASSLGRSGEQFF.

This clonotype was detected many times. The J gene is TRBJ2-5, the V gene TRBV12-3 or TRBV12-4; 7 bases are shared with TRBD2. CDR3 length equals 14 residues. The trim removed 5 bases at V and 2 bases at J, leaving 5 bases unmatched. The CDR3 DNA reads as TGTGCCAGCAGTGCCCCGGGGGGTCAAGAGACCCAGTACTTC. This gives the protein CASSAPGGQETQYF.

This clonotype occurred a few times. The chain employs TRBV4-1 and TRBJ2-7; 14 nucleotides match TRBD2. This CDR3 contains 16 residues. Germline CDR1 and CDR2: MGHRA and YSYEKL. The V gene end was trimmed by 4 bases and the J gene end by 3 bases; junction bases not matched to a gene: 5. The CDR3 DNA reads as TGCGCCAGCAGCCGAGGACTAGCGGGAGGCTTCTACGAGCAGTACTTC. This translates into CASSRGLAGGFYEQYF.

V is TRBV20-1 and J is TRBJ2-1; 7 nucleotides match TRBD2. The V and J ends lost 3 bases and 4 bases, in that order; junction bases with no gene match: 12. In germline, CDR1 is DFQATT, CDR2 SNEGSKA (reference sequence). The CDR3 covers 16 residues. The CDR3 region is CSARAGGGSTYNEQFF. CDR3 sequence (DNA): TGCAGTGCTAGGGCCGGTGGCGGGAGTACATACAATGAGCAGTTCTTC.

Comment on this clonotype: A much larger clone sits a single nucleotide away, making a read error possible. The chain employs TRBV30 and TRBJ2-4; D is undetermined. Germline values: CDR1 GTSNPN, CDR2 SVGIG (reference sequence). This CDR3 has 16 residues. The CDR3: CARSRLPTTAKNIQYF. The CDR3 nucleotides read TGTGCCCGGAGCCGTTTGCCTACTACAGCCAAAAACATTCAGTACTTC.

V gene TRBV5-1 combines with J gene TRBJ2-1, with TRBD2 matching 10 bases. Germline CDR1 reads SGHRS; CDR2 reads YFSETQ. The ends lost 5 bases at V and 2 bases at J; junction bases unmatched: 10. The CDR3 totals 17 residues. Here the CDR3 DNA reads TGCGCCAGCAGGGGGACTAGCGAGGGAGGGCCCTACAATGAGCAGTTCTTC. This gives the protein CASRGTSEGGPYNEQFF.

This clonotype was counted many times. This chain uses TRBV30 with TRBJ1-1, with TRBD1 matching over 7 bases. Germline V gene data show CDR1 as GTSNPN and CDR2 as SVGIG (reference sequence). The junction had 8 bases not matched to a gene; V was cut back by 6 bases and J by 4 bases. The CDR3 has 13 amino acids. CDR3 DNA: TGTGCCTGCACAGGGGAAAGGCTCACTGAAGCTTTCTTT. Residues: CACTGERLTEAFF.

The chain employs TRBV2 and TRBJ2-2, with D perhaps TRBD1 or TRBD2 (5 bases each). There are 15 residues in the CDR3. Germline assignment: CDR1 SNHLY and CDR2 FYNNEI. Trimming took 7 bases from V and 2 from J, leaving 14 bases between them. CDR3 region: CASNNPGTNTGELFF. CDR3 nucleotide sequence: TGTGCCAGCAACAATCCCGGGACCAACACCGGGGAGCTGTTTTTT.

This clonotype was counted at least ten times. The V and J genes are TRBV2 and TRBJ1-1, with D uncertain. Trimming stripped 8 bases from V and 0 bases from J, with 4 bases between. The CDR3 is 11 amino acids. The germline V gene has CDR1 SNHLY and CDR2 FYNNEI. Here the CDR3 DNA reads TGTGCCAGCCTAGTGAACACTGAAGCTTTCTTT. It is translated as CASLVNTEAFF.

The table lists this clonotype with many counts. This chain links TRBV2 with TRBJ2-5; 11 bases are shared with TRBD2. With 4 bases clipped from V and 4 bases from J, the junction kept 2 bases outside the gene matches. Germline-derived CDR1 and CDR2 are SNHLY and FYNNEI. The CDR3 spans 14 residues. The CDR3 nucleotides read TGTGCCAGCAGTGGAACTAGCGGGAGAGAGACCCAGTACTTC. This gives the protein CASSGTSGRETQYF.

This clonotype has a count of ten or more. This chain joins TRBV6-1 and TRBJ2-7, with unresolved D. Per germline, CDR1 MNHNS and CDR2 SASEGT. V was clipped by 3 bases and J by 5 bases, with 20 bases between them. CDR3 length equals 16 residues. The CDR3, as DNA: TGTGCCAGCAGTGACCCCCGACTCACCTCGGCGGACGAGCAGTACTTC. Protein sequence: CASSDPRLTSADEQYF.

This clonotype has at least ten counts. The chain couples TRBV30 to TRBJ2-1; D call uncertain. V was cut by 0 bases and J by 8 bases, with 8 bases left in between. This CDR3 is 12 amino acids long. Germline V gene sequence: CDR1 GTSNPN, CDR2 SVGIG (reference sequence). The DNA for the CDR3 is TGTGCCTGGAGTGTAAGCTTCTATGAGCAGTTCTTC. Protein product: CAWSVSFYEQFF.

The rearrangement links TRBV10-3 to TRBJ2-7; D is uncertain. Germline V gene sequence: CDR1 ENHRY, CDR2 SYGVKD. The CDR3 runs to 15 residues. V dropped 3 bases and J dropped 2 bases, with 14 bases sitting between them. CDR3 sequence reads: CAISDQTESTYEQYF. CDR3 bases: TGTGCCATCAGTGATCAAACGGAGAGCACCTACGAGCAGTACTTC.